This passage covers 30 T cell receptor beta chains from one sample sequenced in a study of shared clonotypes between healthy human individuals. The data were produced by immunoSEQ multiplex PCR, yet TCRdb's version contains in-frame clones alone and is incomplete. The data contain over a million clones, roughly 95% of them singletons. Sequencing was carried out using naive CD4+ T cells sorted from blood. Sample subset: CD45RA+ positively selected. These receptors came from a man aged 30 to 39 in good health.

This rearrangement joins TRBV6-1 to TRBJ2-3; weak D call: TRBD1 (7 bases). CDR3 size: 15 residues. Germline lookup yields CDR1 MNHNS and CDR2 SASEGT. V lost 6 bases to trimming and J lost 2 bases, with 15 bases between them. CDR3: CASRATGTATDTQYF. CDR3 coding DNA: TGTGCCAGCAGAGCGACAGGGACTGCCACAGATACGCAGTATTTT.

The V and J genes are TRBV10-3 and TRBJ2-1; TRBD2 is a possible D gene (6 bases). Germline lookup yields CDR1 ENHRY and CDR2 SYGVKD. The ends were cut back, 4 bases at V and 0 bases at J, with 13 bases in the middle. The CDR3 length is 16 residues. The DNA for the CDR3 is TGTGCCATCAGTGCCGGCGGGGCGAGCTCCTACAATGAGCAGTTCTTC. It codes for CAISAGGASSYNEQFF.

The chain carries TRBV19 and TRBJ2-5, with no clear D. Per the germline V gene, CDR1 is LNHDA and CDR2 is SQIVND (reference sequence). Trimming left V 3 bases short and J 0 bases short, with 11 bases between. There are 15 residues in the CDR3. CDR3 sequence (DNA): TGTGCCAGTAGTATCCCCGAGGTCGACCAAGAGACCCAGTACTTC. Its protein is CASSIPEVDQETQYF.

The chain recombines TRBV29-1 with TRBJ2-1; tentative D call: TRBD2 (6 bases). The V gene's germline CDR1 is SQVTM and CDR2 ANQGSEA. This CDR3 has 15 amino acids. The V end was cut by 3 bases, the J end by 4 bases, with 16 bases between. CDR3 residues: CSVDTRAGRYNEQFF. The CDR3 nucleotides read TGCAGCGTTGACACGAGAGCAGGGAGGTACAATGAGCAGTTCTTC.

This chain uses TRBV11-2 with TRBJ1-2; D gene uncertain. Germline CDR1 reads SGHAT; CDR2 reads FQNNGV. The CDR3 covers 17 residues. Trimming shortened V by 5 bases and J by 1 base, and 20 bases separated the two germline ends. CDR3 nucleotides: TGTGCCAGCAGCCCCGCTAACTTAGGTGCCATTAACTATGGCTACACCTTC. Translated: CASSPANLGAINYGYTF.

CDR3 protein: CASSLVLGQDYGYTF. In DNA, the CDR3 is TGCGCCAGCAGCTTGGTTCTGGGACAGGACTATGGCTACACCTTC. This chain joins TRBV5-1 and TRBJ1-2, with 8 bases that match TRBD1. This CDR3 spans 15 amino acids. Germline loops: CDR1 SGHRS, CDR2 YFSETQ. With 0 bases clipped from V and 3 bases from J, the junction kept 4 bases outside the gene matches.

The chain couples TRBV27 to TRBJ2-5, with D possibly TRBD1 on 6 matching bases. The CDR3 extends over 17 amino acids. The germline CDR1 and CDR2 sequences are MNHEY and SMNVEV (reference sequence). V dropped 1 base and J dropped 0 bases, with 15 bases sitting between them. The CDR3, as DNA: TGTGCCAGCAGTTTATATCTAGGGACACACAACCAAGAGACCCAGTACTTC. As protein: CASSLYLGTHNQETQYF.

The chain uses TRBV27 and TRBJ2-4, with 9 bases aligning to TRBD1. The CDR3 runs to 17 residues. CDR1 and CDR2 from the germline V gene are MNHEY and SMNVEV (reference sequence). The V gene end was trimmed by 5 bases and the J gene end by 2 bases; junction bases not matched to a gene: 10. CDR3 sequence reads: CASSPFAGTGSKNIQYF. As DNA, the CDR3 is TGTGCCAGCAGTCCCTTCGCCGGGACAGGGTCCAAAAACATTCAGTACTTC.

The chain joins TRBV7-8 to TRBJ1-2; D is undetermined. Looked up from germline, CDR1 is SGHVS and CDR2 is FQNEAQ. The CDR3 is 12 residues long. Trimming stripped 2 bases from V and 10 bases from J, with 11 bases between. CDR3: CASSLRSYSYTF. The DNA of the CDR3 is TGTGCCAGCAGCTTAAGATCCTACTCCTACACCTTC.

The genes are TRBV9 and TRBJ2-5; no clear D gene. Trimming stripped 0 bases from V and 5 bases from J, with 8 bases between. The length of the CDR3 is 13 residues. Per germline, CDR1 SGDLS and CDR2 YYNGEE. CDR3 protein: CASSVGFQETQYF. In DNA form, the CDR3 reads TGTGCCAGCAGCGTAGGATTCCAGGAGACCCAGTACTTC.

V and J are TRBV11-2 and TRBJ2-1, with a possible D match to TRBD2 (5 bases). The CDR3 totals 15 residues. Germline CDR1 is SGHAT and CDR2 is FQNNGV. V lost 3 bases and J lost 0, with 9 bases in between. CDR3 DNA sequence: TGTGCCAGCAGCTTGCGGGCCTACTCCTACAATGAGCAGTTCTTC. It specifies CASSLRAYSYNEQFF.

The table lists this clone with a count of one. The J gene is TRBJ2-1, the V gene TRBV21-1; the listed D gene, TRBD2, was not tested against the DNA. TRBV21-1 is tagged as a pseudogene. The CDR3 is 15 amino acids. CDR3 sequence reads: CASSLAGGNNNEQFF. In nucleotides, the CDR3 is TGTGCCAGCAGCCTAGCGGGAGGGAATAACAATGAGCAGTTCTTC.

This chain connects TRBV9 to TRBJ1-2; a possible D gene is TRBD1 (6 bases). The V gene lost 6 bases and the J gene lost 8 bases, with 20 bases spanning the gap. Germline CDR1 and CDR2: SGDLS and YYNGEE. The length of the CDR3 is 14 residues. The CDR3: CASTKEGEPPGYTF. DNA of the CDR3: TGTGCCAGCACCAAAGAGGGGGAACCCCCCGGCTACACCTTC.

This clone was observed once. The chain couples TRBV9 to TRBJ2-2; unclear D gene. This CDR3 is built from 13 residues. Germline V CDR1 and CDR2: SGDLS, YYNGEE. The V end lost 9 bases, the J end lost 1 base, and 10 bases lay between the germline ends. The CDR3 DNA reads as TGTGCCACGTCTTTAGGGAACACCGGGGAGCTGTTTTTT. As protein: CATSLGNTGELFF.

The gene calls are TRBV7-3 and TRBJ2-3; 8 bases fit TRBD1. The CDR3 has 13 amino acids. The V gene end was trimmed by 2 bases and the J gene end by 7 bases; junction bases not matched to a gene: 2. Germline V gives CDR1 SGHTA, CDR2 FQGTGA. As DNA, the CDR3 is TGTGCCAGCAGCTTAGGACAGGGATATACGCAGTATTTT. Translated, it gives CASSLGQGYTQYF.

This chain connects TRBV6-1 to TRBJ2-4; TRBD1 agrees at 7 bases. CDR3 length equals 12 residues. V shed 5 bases, J shed 9 bases, and the junction held 4 bases outside the gene matches. From germline, CDR1 is MNHNS and CDR2 SASEGT. In nucleotides, the CDR3 is TGTGCCAGCAGTCCAGGGGGAGCCATTCAGTACTTC. Translating gives CASSPGGAIQYF.

CDR3 amino acids: CASPSRGAGTGDYEQYF. In DNA, the CDR3 is TGTGCCAGCCCCTCGCGCGGCGCAGGGACAGGCGACTACGAGCAGTACTTC. V gene TRBV11-2 combines with J gene TRBJ2-7; TRBD1 agrees at 8 bases. This CDR3 is 17 amino acids long. V dropped 8 bases and J dropped 3; count of bases not matched to a gene: 18. From germline, CDR1 is SGHAT and CDR2 FQNNGV.

This sequence joins TRBV28 and TRBJ2-7; D remains unclear. The CDR3 consists of 14 residues. V lost 2 bases, J lost 2 bases, and 10 bases lay in between. Germline-derived CDR1 and CDR2 are MDHEN and SYDVKM. CDR3 in amino acids: CASSLPQKAYEQYF. The CDR3 region has the DNA TGTGCCAGCAGTTTACCACAGAAAGCCTACGAGCAGTACTTC.

V is TRBV6-5 and J is TRBJ1-1; D not resolved. The CDR3 runs 11 residues. Germline CDR1 is MNHEY and CDR2 is SVGAGI. V was trimmed by 6 bases and J by 6 bases, leaving 8 bases between them. This CDR3 reads CASRDAAEAFF. The CDR3 DNA sequence: TGTGCCAGCAGGGATGCAGCTGAAGCTTTCTTT.

As to this clone: Other DNA sequences within the sample encode an identical CDR3. This rearrangement joins TRBV10-3 to TRBJ2-5; D uncertain. CDR1 is ENHRY and CDR2 is SYGVKD in the germline V gene. The CDR3 loop spans 12 amino acids. Trimming left V 1 base short and J 5 bases short, with 5 bases between. CDR3 DNA sequence: TGTGCCATCAGTGAGTTGGGGGAGACCCAGTACTTC. This translates into CAISELGETQYF.

Regarding this clone: Other nucleotide sequences from this sample produce the same CDR3. The genes are TRBV2 and TRBJ1-2; D is unclear. Trimming cost V 6 bases and J 0 bases, with 5 bases left between them. CDR3 length equals 12 residues. CDR1 and CDR2 (germline): SNHLY, FYNNEI. The CDR3 DNA reads TGTGCCAGCAGCCCCTCTAACTATGGCTACACCTTC. Amino acid sequence: CASSPSNYGYTF.

The chain couples TRBV25-1 to TRBJ2-1; 8 bases map to TRBD2. Germline loops: CDR1 MGHDK, CDR2 SYGVNS. V lost 2 bases, J lost 5 bases, and 8 bases stayed unmatched. The CDR3 spans 16 residues. For the CDR3, the DNA is TGTGCCAGCAGTGAACCTGGGGGGACTAGAGACAATGAGCAGTTCTTC. It yields the protein CASSEPGGTRDNEQFF.

The V and J genes are TRBV4-2 and TRBJ2-2, with 7 bases aligning to TRBD1. The V segment lost 4 bases and the J segment 1 base; nucleotides outside the gene matches: 9. Per germline, CDR1 LGHNA and CDR2 YNFKEQ. The CDR3 consists of 17 residues. The CDR3 is CASSPLAGTENTGELFF. The CDR3 DNA reads as TGTGCCAGCAGCCCTCTTGCCGGGACAGAGAACACCGGGGAGCTGTTTTTT.

The V call is TRBV28, the J call TRBJ2-2, with TRBD1 matching over 10 bases. CDR1 and CDR2 from the germline V gene are MDHEN and SYDVKM. After removal of 5 bases from V and 5 bases from J, the junction contained 8 bases not matched to a gene. There are 16 residues in the CDR3. The DNA for the CDR3 is TGTGCCAGCAGTCGACAGGGGGCGCGGAAAACCGGGGAGCTGTTTTTT. This encodes CASSRQGARKTGELFF.

V is TRBV6-5 and J is TRBJ2-4; 7 nucleotides match TRBD1. The trim removed 5 bases at V and 14 bases at J, leaving 9 bases unmatched. The CDR3 has 12 residues. Germline CDR1 reads MNHEY; CDR2 reads SVGAGI. The CDR3 here is CASSVRGPAEYF. The DNA of the CDR3 is TGTGCCAGCAGTGTAAGGGGGCCAGCCGAGTACTTC.

V is TRBV10-1 and J is TRBJ2-7; the match to TRBD2 covers 7 bases. Germline CDR1 WNHNN, CDR2 SYGVQD (reference sequence). With 10 bases clipped from V and 8 bases from J, the junction kept 14 bases outside the gene matches. The CDR3 is made up of 13 amino acids. The DNA of the CDR3 is TGCGCCACCTCCAAGGGCCCGCGGGAGAAGCAGTACTTC. Protein product: CATSKGPREKQYF.

The V and J genes are TRBV4-1 and TRBJ1-1; 7 nucleotides match TRBD1. The J segment lost 5 bases and the V segment lost 4 bases, leaving 19 bases of the junction unmatched. This CDR3 contains 18 residues. Germline loops: CDR1 MGHRA, CDR2 YSYEKL. DNA of the CDR3: TGCGCCAGCAGCCCACAGGAGCCCCATTCGGACAGGTTTACTGAAGCTTTCTTT. Residues: CASSPQEPHSDRFTEAFF.

With respect to this clone: This CDR3 is also generated by other DNA sequences in the sample. This chain's CDR3 is CASSLKGEQYF. The CDR3 DNA reads TGTGCCAGCAGCCTAAAGGGCGAGCAGTACTTC. The genes are TRBV7-2 and TRBJ2-7; no firm D call. The CDR3 extends over 11 amino acids. Trimming left V 5 bases short and J 6 bases short, with 8 bases between. Germline V gene data show CDR1 as SGHTA and CDR2 as FQGNSA.

This chain uses TRBV7-7 with TRBJ2-7; perhaps TRBD2 as D (5 bases). Trimming pared 2 bases from V and 2 bases from J, leaving 7 bases between. The CDR3 runs 13 residues. Germline values: CDR1 SSHAT, CDR2 FNYEAQ (reference sequence). The CDR3 coding sequence is TGTGCCAGCAGCTTAACGGGAACCTACGAGCAGTACTTC. The encoded protein is CASSLTGTYEQYF.

V usage is TRBV14 and J usage is TRBJ2-5; TRBD1 aligns across 12 bases. Germline V gene data show CDR1 as SGHDN and CDR2 as FVKESK. The CDR3 length is 16 residues. J lost 3 bases, V lost 4 bases, and 6 bases had no gene match. The CDR3 spells CASSRGQGAGEETQYF. The CDR3 DNA reads as TGTGCCAGCAGCCGGGGACAGGGGGCCGGAGAAGAGACCCAGTACTTC.